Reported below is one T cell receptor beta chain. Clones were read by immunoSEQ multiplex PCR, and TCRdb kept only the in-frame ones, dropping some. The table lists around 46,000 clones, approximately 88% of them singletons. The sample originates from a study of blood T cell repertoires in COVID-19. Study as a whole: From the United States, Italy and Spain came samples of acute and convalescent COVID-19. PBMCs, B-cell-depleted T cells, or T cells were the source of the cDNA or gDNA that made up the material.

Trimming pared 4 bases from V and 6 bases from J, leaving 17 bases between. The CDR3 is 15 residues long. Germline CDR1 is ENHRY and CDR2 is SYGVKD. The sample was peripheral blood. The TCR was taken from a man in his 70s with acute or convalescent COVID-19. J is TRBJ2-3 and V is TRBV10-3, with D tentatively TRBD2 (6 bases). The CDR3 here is CAISGSGGLGDTQYF. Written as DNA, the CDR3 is TGTGCCATCAGTGGATCCGGGGGACTTGGGGATACGCAGTATTTT.